This T cell receptor (beta chain) was recorded in a study of blood T cell repertoires in COVID-19. As for the study in general: Samples taken during acute and convalescent COVID-19 were collected in the United States, Italy and Spain.

The CDR3 is 15 residues long. CDR1 is KGHSH and CDR2 is LQKENI in the germline V gene. With 3 bases removed from V and 2 bases from J, the gap between germline ends came to 12 bases. Seattle researchers signed up patients amid active infection and tracked them longitudinally. In the authors' methods: Counts of nucleated cells, estimated from reference gene primer amplification, were obtained. Profiled with immunoSEQ multiplex PCR; TCRdb holds only in-frame clones, not every one. That table is the source of V, J and clone size, and D and trimming were worked out from the DNA. The sample lists fewer than 200,000 clones, over 80% seen once, with about 8.1% in the top ten.

This TCR was sampled from a woman older than 75 with COVID-19, enrolled during active disease. The chain combines TRBV18 with TRBJ2-3; the D gene is possibly TRBD2 (5 bases). The specimen was peripheral blood. The CDR3 reads CASSPVRLNTDTQYF. The DNA for the CDR3 is TGTGCCAGCTCACCGGTCCGACTAAACACAGATACGCAGTATTTT.